There are many counts of the clone carrying this T cell receptor beta chain. Its antigen is unknown. This sample stems from a study of T cells after yellow fever vaccination. Study-wide findings and caveats: Detected again after the booster were most primary-vaccination clones, at 95% to 98% CD4 and approximately 90% CD8. Clonotypes found in both CD4 and CD8 compartments made up a small share.

For TCR, cDNA came from 5'RACE template switching, which added a universal primer site and UMIs. TCRdb passed the 5' RACE reads through MiXCR, listing each CDR3 protein once. Of around 250,000 distinct CDR3 sequences detected, less than 9% appear once; the ten largest clones hold about 0.9%. The TCR originated in a man aged 30-40 years who received the YFV17D yellow fever vaccine. Source: CD4+ T cells sorted from PBMCs, taken 15 days after the yellow fever booster vaccination.

The CDR3, as DNA: TGCAGTGCTAGAGATCAGGGGACCACAGATACGCAGTATTTT. As protein: CSARDQGTTDTQYF. This chain uses TRBV20-1 with TRBJ2-3; possible D gene TRBD1, 6 bases. Germline V CDR1 and CDR2: DFQATT, SNEGSKA (reference sequence). The CDR3 consists of 14 residues. Trimming stripped 0 bases from V and 2 bases from J, with 9 bases between.